This passage covers 29 T cell receptor beta chains from one sample sequenced in a study of blood T cell repertoires in COVID-19. Some clones are missing from TCRdb's copy, which holds only in-frame ones; the method was immunoSEQ multiplex PCR. The sample shows about 110,000 clones, approximately 90% of them seen only once. Sequenced material: peripheral blood. All receptors derive from a woman aged 25 to 39 with acute or convalescent COVID-19.

This chain connects TRBV13 to TRBJ1-5; 8 nucleotides match TRBD1. Germline CDR1 PRHDT, CDR2 FYEKMQ (reference sequence). After removal of 5 bases from V and 6 bases from J, the junction contained 3 bases not matched to a gene. The CDR3 loop spans 13 amino acids. DNA for the CDR3: TGTGCCAGCAGCAATACAGGGGGTCAGCCCCAGCATTTT. Protein sequence: CASSNTGGQPQHF.

This clone was seen a single time. The chain recombines TRBV4-3 with TRBJ1-5; the D gene is possibly TRBD1 (6 bases). Per germline, CDR1 LGHNA and CDR2 YSLEER. The V end lost 0 bases, the J end lost 5 bases, and 14 bases lay between the germline ends. The CDR3 is 16 amino acids. CDR3 loop: CASSQDRGGPHQPQHF. The CDR3 DNA reads TGCGCCAGCAGCCAAGATCGCGGGGGCCCCCATCAGCCCCAGCATTTT.

The chain recombines TRBV24-1 with TRBJ2-1, with a weak D call TRBD2 (5 bases). This CDR3 has 14 residues. Trimming took 6 bases from V and 9 from J, leaving 17 bases between them. Germline-derived CDR1 and CDR2 are KGHDR and SFDVKD. The CDR3 reads CATSPVRDPLEQFF. The CDR3 region has the DNA TGTGCCACCAGTCCCGTACGGGATCCCCTTGAGCAGTTCTTC.

Concerning this clone itself: Other DNA sequences within the sample encode an identical CDR3. CDR3 loop: CSAGLTYEQYF. In DNA form, the CDR3 reads TGCAGTGCTGGACTTACCTACGAGCAGTACTTC. The chain has TRBV20-1 and TRBJ2-7; possible D gene TRBD2, 5 bases. CDR1 and CDR2 (germline): DFQATT, SNEGSKA (reference sequence). V lost 5 bases and J lost 2, with 7 bases in between. CDR3 length: 11 residues.

The chain recombines TRBV27 with TRBJ1-2; D remains ambiguous. Trimming took 6 bases from V and 6 from J, leaving 14 bases between them. Germline V lookup: CDR1 MNHEY, CDR2 SMNVEV (reference sequence). The CDR3 runs to 13 residues. The CDR3 here is CASRPGGANGYTF. As DNA, the CDR3 is TGTGCCAGCAGGCCCGGAGGAGCGAATGGCTACACCTTC.

The rearrangement links TRBV30 to TRBJ1-1; D not certain. Germline loops: CDR1 GTSNPN, CDR2 SVGIG (reference sequence). There are 11 residues in the CDR3. V was trimmed by 3 bases and J by 11 bases, leaving 13 bases between them. The CDR3 bases are TGTGCCTGGAGGGCGTTCGGCGGGGCTTTCTTT. Amino acids: CAWRAFGGAFF. Combining the CDR3 with reference TRBV30 and TRBJ1-1 gives the whole variable domain SQTIHQWPATLVQPVGSPLSLECTVEGTSNPNLYWYRQAAGRGLQLLFYSVGIGQISSEVPQNLSASRPQDRQFILSSKKLLLSDSGFYLCAWRAFGGAFFGQGTRLTVV.

This chain uses TRBV28 with TRBJ2-1; 9 bases agree with TRBD2. Germline loops: CDR1 MDHEN, CDR2 SYDVKM. Trimming removed 3 bases from V and 0 bases from J; junction bases left unmatched: 9. This CDR3 contains 18 residues. CDR3 sequence reads: CASSFISGTSHSYNEQFF. The CDR3 nucleotides are TGTGCCAGCAGTTTTATATCCGGGACTAGCCACTCCTACAATGAGCAGTTCTTC. Complete variable domain (other parts from reference TRBV28 and TRBJ2-1): DVKVTQSSRYLVKRTGEKVFLECVQDMDHENMFWYRQDPGLGLRLIYFSYDVKMKEKGDIPEGYSVSREKKERFSLILESASTNQTSMYLCASSFISGTSHSYNEQFFGPGTRLTVL.

This chain uses TRBV7-6 with TRBJ2-3; D gene unclear. The CDR3 is 13 residues long. V lost 5 bases to trimming and J lost 6 bases, with 12 bases between them. Germline assignment: CDR1 SGHVS and CDR2 FNYEAQ. The CDR3 nucleotides read TGTGCCAGCAGCCCTGACATCGGTGATACGCAGTATTTT. Amino acid sequence: CASSPDIGDTQYF.

The genes are TRBV28 and TRBJ2-1, with a weak D call TRBD2 (6 bases). CDR1 and CDR2 (germline): MDHEN, SYDVKM. The CDR3 extends over 16 amino acids. V dropped 7 bases and J dropped 7 bases, with 23 bases sitting between them. The CDR3 sequence is CASKRSGTPKGNEQFF. CDR3 nucleotides: TGTGCCAGCAAACGATCGGGGACTCCAAAGGGGAATGAGCAGTTCTTC.

V is TRBV27 and J is TRBJ2-1; TRBD2 agrees at 14 bases. The CDR3 covers 15 residues. J gave up 7 bases and V 8 bases, and 7 bases lay outside the gene matches. CDR1 and CDR2 from the germline V gene are MNHEY and SMNVEV (reference sequence). The CDR3, as DNA: TGTGCCAGCTCCCCCGGGACTAGCGGGGGAAATGAGCAGTTCTTC. Translated: CASSPGTSGGNEQFF.

This chain joins TRBV7-2 and TRBJ2-3, with 7 bases identical to TRBD2. The germline V gene encodes CDR1 SGHTA and CDR2 FQGNSA. The CDR3 extends over 16 amino acids. V gave up 2 bases and J gave up 2 bases; unmatched junction bases: 7. Here the CDR3 reads CASSLLAGVVTDTQYF. CDR3 nucleotides: TGTGCCAGCAGCTTACTGGCGGGAGTGGTCACAGATACGCAGTATTTT.

V usage is TRBV27 and J usage is TRBJ1-1, with a possible D match to TRBD1 (6 bases). The CDR3 consists of 14 residues. The germline V gene has CDR1 MNHEY and CDR2 SMNVEV (reference sequence). Trimming left V 3 bases short and J 4 bases short, with 12 bases between. The CDR3 loop reads CASSFSGVPTEAFF. CDR3 coding DNA: TGTGCCAGCAGTTTCTCAGGGGTCCCCACTGAAGCTTTCTTT.

The V gene is TRBV29-1, the J gene TRBJ1-2, with a weak D call TRBD1 (5 bases). The V end lost 4 bases, the J end lost 4 bases, and 10 bases lay between the germline ends. Germline V gives CDR1 SQVTM, CDR2 ANQGSEA. The CDR3 contains 12 residues. In nucleotides, the CDR3 is TGCAGCGTTGCCAGGGAAGGCTATGGCTACACCTTC. As protein: CSVAREGYGYTF.

V gene TRBV9 combines with J gene TRBJ2-3; 8 nucleotides line up with TRBD2. CDR1 is SGDLS and CDR2 is YYNGEE in the germline V gene. V lost 0 bases, J lost 5 bases, and 8 bases stayed unmatched. There are 16 residues in the CDR3. CDR3 sequence (DNA): TGTGCCAGCAGCGTAGCTGGAGCGGGAGTACGAGATACGCAGTATTTT. Protein product: CASSVAGAGVRDTQYF.

The chain employs TRBV5-4 and TRBJ1-1; the match to TRBD1 covers 12 bases. The CDR3 loop spans 16 amino acids. V lost 6 bases, J lost 0 bases, and 6 bases stayed unmatched. Germline V lookup: CDR1 SGHNT, CDR2 YYREEE (reference sequence). The chain's CDR3 is CASIRDRGPLNTEAFF. CDR3 nucleotides: TGTGCCAGCATCCGGGACAGGGGGCCATTGAACACTGAAGCTTTCTTT.

This chain connects TRBV28 to TRBJ1-3; 8 nucleotides line up with TRBD1. The J segment lost 9 bases and the V segment lost 6 bases, leaving 7 bases of the junction unmatched. The CDR3 has 13 residues. CDR1 is MDHEN, CDR2 SYDVKM, per germline. CDR3 sequence (DNA): TGTGCCAGCAGACGACAGGGGCCAGGCACCATATATTTT. This sequence encodes CASRRQGPGTIYF. The full variable domain, completed using reference TRBV28 and TRBJ1-3, is DVKVTQSSRYLVKRTGEKVFLECVQDMDHENMFWYRQDPGLGLRLIYFSYDVKMKEKGDIPEGYSVSREKKERFSLILESASTNQTSMYLCASRRQGPGTIYFGEGSWLTVV.

The rearrangement uses TRBV5-4 and TRBJ2-1, with D perhaps matching TRBD2 (5 bases). This CDR3 region has 14 residues. Germline V gene lookup returns CDR1 SGHNT and CDR2 YYREEE (reference sequence). V was clipped by 5 bases and J by 8 bases, with 17 bases between them. The CDR3 DNA sequence: TGTGCCAGCAGACCCTTCGGGCAGGAGGATGAGCAGTTCTTC. Residues: CASRPFGQEDEQFF.

The chain is built from TRBV19 and TRBJ1-4; no clear D. V lost 6 bases to trimming and J lost 8 bases, with 10 bases between them. The CDR3 length is 12 residues. Germline V CDR1 and CDR2: LNHDA, SQIVND (reference sequence). The CDR3 DNA reads TGTGCCAGTAGCTTTGCGATGGAAAAACTGTTTTTT. Translating it yields CASSFAMEKLFF. Drawing the rest from reference TRBV19 and TRBJ1-4, the complete variable domain is DGGITQSPKYLFRKEGQNVTLSCEQNLNHDAMYWYRQDPGQGLRLIYYSQIVNDFQKGDIAEGYSVSREKKESFPLTVTSAQKNPTAFYLCASSFAMEKLFFGSGTQLSVL.

This chain uses TRBV18 with TRBJ2-1; the D gene is possibly TRBD1 (6 bases). Per the germline V gene, CDR1 is KGHSH and CDR2 is LQKENI. The ends were cut back, 2 bases at V and 6 bases at J, with 11 bases in the middle. The CDR3 contains 14 residues. CDR3 nucleotides: TGTGCCAGCTCACCATCGCAGGGGATCAATGAGCAGTTCTTC. This translates into CASSPSQGINEQFF.

This clone was detected once. The gene calls are TRBV6-6 and TRBJ1-2; TRBD1 matches at 11 bases. CDR1 is MNHNY, CDR2 SVGAGI, per germline (reference sequence). V lost 7 bases to trimming and J lost 7 bases; unmatched junction nucleotides: 8. The CDR3 loop spans 14 amino acids. The chain's CDR3 is CASTRTGGVSGYTF. The CDR3 bases are TGTGCCAGCACCCGGACAGGGGGCGTGAGTGGCTACACCTTC.

The chain has TRBV28 and TRBJ2-7; D might be TRBD1 (6 bases). Per germline, CDR1 MDHEN and CDR2 SYDVKM. Trimming removed 5 bases at V and 0 bases at J, with 20 bases between. The CDR3 extends over 17 amino acids. DNA for the CDR3: TGTGCCAGCAGTCCCCCCGAAGGGGGTACACCCTCCTACGAGCAGTACTTC. Residues: CASSPPEGGTPSYEQYF.

V and J are TRBV3-1 (or the pseudogene TRBV3-2) and TRBJ1-4; 8 positions match TRBD1. Germline V gene data show CDR1 as LGHDT and CDR2 as YNNKEL (reference sequence). V dropped 4 bases and J dropped 5; count of bases not matched to a gene: 9. There are 16 residues in the CDR3. The CDR3 DNA is TGTGCCAGCAGCCGGAACGGACAGGGATCGAATGAAAAACTGTTTTTT. Translated, it gives CASSRNGQGSNEKLFF.

The chain uses TRBV7-8 and TRBJ1-1; D is ambiguous. This CDR3 is 13 amino acids long. Trimming took off 2 bases at V and 0 bases at J, with 4 bases between the two ends. Germline V gene lookup returns CDR1 SGHVS and CDR2 FQNEAQ. CDR3 coding DNA: TGTGCCAGCAGCTTATCGGTGAACACTGAAGCTTTCTTT. Protein product: CASSLSVNTEAFF. Full variable domain (rest looked up from reference TRBV7-8 and TRBJ1-1): GAGVSQSPRYKVAKRGQDVALRCDPISGHVSLFWYQQALGQGPEFLTYFQNEAQLDKSGLPSDRFFAERPEGSVSTLKIQRTQQEDSAVYLCASSLSVNTEAFFGQGTRLTVV.

The J gene is TRBJ1-1, the V gene TRBV7-9; maybe TRBD1 (6 bases). Germline V gene sequence: CDR1 SEHNR, CDR2 FQNEAQ (reference sequence). CDR3 length: 14 residues. V lost 2 bases, J lost 3 bases, and 10 bases lay in between. This CDR3 reads CASSLLGGDTEAFF. The CDR3 DNA follows: TGTGCCAGCAGCTTACTAGGGGGGGACACTGAAGCTTTCTTT. Full variable domain (outside the CDR3, taken from reference TRBV7-9 and TRBJ1-1): DTGVSQNPRHKITKRGQNVTFRCDPISEHNRLYWYRQTLGQGPEFLTYFQNEAQLEKSRLLSDRFSAERPKGSFSTLEIQRTEQGDSAMYLCASSLLGGDTEAFFGQGTRLTVV.

This sequence joins TRBV5-1 and TRBJ2-7, with 10 bases aligning to TRBD2. The germline V gene encodes CDR1 SGHRS and CDR2 YFSETQ. This CDR3 is 15 amino acids long. The trim removed 4 bases at V and 5 bases at J, leaving 9 bases unmatched. The CDR3 sequence is CASSPTSGVLHEQYF. The CDR3 DNA reads as TGCGCCAGCAGCCCAACTAGCGGGGTCCTCCACGAGCAGTACTTC.

This sequence joins TRBV30 and TRBJ2-1; D is unclear. CDR3 size: 13 residues. The V end lost 7 bases, the J end lost 0 bases, and 10 bases lay between the germline ends. CDR1 GTSNPN and CDR2 SVGIG come from the germline V gene (reference sequence). The CDR3 spells CAFSPGSYNEQFF. Here the CDR3 DNA reads TGTGCCTTTAGCCCCGGCTCCTACAATGAGCAGTTCTTC.

The chain employs TRBV6-2 or TRBV6-3 and TRBJ1-5, with D uncertain. V shed 0 bases and J shed 0 bases, with 15 bases lying between them. CDR1 and CDR2 from the germline V gene are MNHEY and SVGEGT. This CDR3 spans 18 amino acids. Here the CDR3 DNA reads TGTGCCAGCAGTTACTCGCACAGTCCTACTTATAGCAATCAGCCCCAGCATTTT. It encodes CASSYSHSPTYSNQPQHF.

The V call is TRBV5-4, the J call TRBJ2-5; TRBD2 matches 7 bases. Trimming at V came to 4 bases and at J to 2 bases, leaving 11 bases not matched to a gene. From germline, CDR1 is SGHNT and CDR2 YYREEE (reference sequence). This CDR3 spans 16 amino acids. The CDR3 bases are TGTGCCAGCAGCCGAGCCGCTGGGGGGGGACAAGAGACCCAGTACTTC. Its protein product is CASSRAAGGGQETQYF.

V and J are TRBV19 and TRBJ1-5; possibly TRBD1 for D (6 bases). The CDR3 runs to 14 residues. Germline assignment: CDR1 LNHDA and CDR2 SQIVND (reference sequence). Trimming removed 2 bases from V and 4 bases from J, with 9 bases in between. The CDR3 protein is CASSIWDTNQPQHF. The CDR3, as DNA: TGTGCCAGTAGTATATGGGACACAAATCAGCCCCAGCATTTT.